This TCR beta chain was observed in a study of shared clonotypes between healthy human individuals. Naive CD8 populations comprised CD45RO-negative cells positively selected for CCR7, excluding terminally differentiated effector memory CD45RA+ cells. The study drew all its donors from Caucasian adults living in Nashville, Tennessee. General study points: Sharing across four donors was seen in 4% to 5% of naive CD4 clonotypes.

Trimming left V 3 bases short and J 3 bases short, with 12 bases between. Germline lookup yields CDR1 SGHTA and CDR2 FQGNSA. This CDR3 is built from 14 residues. A deep-level run was used for the assay. Assay: immunoSEQ multiplex PCR; the TCRdb copy retains only in-frame clones and omits some. The table shows 2 million to 2.5 million clones, with 90% to 95% occurring only once. As for this clone: Its target is not known.

Sequencing was done on a sample of naive CD8+ T cells from PBMCs. This sequence joins TRBV7-2 and TRBJ2-7, with a possible D match to TRBD2 (5 bases). The receptor's source is a man aged 18 to 35 in good health. Some clones in this sample may be carry-over from other donors' samples. The chain's CDR3 is CASSFRAVHYEQYF. CDR3 DNA sequence: TGTGCCAGCAGCTTTCGAGCGGTACACTACGAGCAGTACTTC.